The 18 T cell receptor beta chains listed next were all sequenced from one sample in a study of spatial heterogeneity in lung cancer. TCRdb processed the 5' RACE reads anew with MiXCR; each CDR3 protein has one entry. The sample lists 290 or so distinct CDR3 sequences, over 9.5% occurring once. As for time point: sample taken at primary tumor resection. The sequencing here drew on normal lung tissue next to the tumor, taken at surgery. These receptors all come from a male donor with early-stage non-small cell lung cancer.

This clonotype was detected only a few times. The library was built for alpha chains, so this beta chain is an off-target read and its size means little. The chain combines TRBV5-1 with TRBJ2-7; D perhaps matches TRBD1 (5 bases). This CDR3 spans 14 amino acids. V was shortened by 6 bases and J by 7 bases, with 20 bases between the two germline ends. CDR1 and CDR2 from the germline V gene are SGHRS and YFSETQ. In DNA, the CDR3 is TGCGCCAGCACCCTTGAGGCCCAGCAGGGTGAGCAGTACTTC. The encoded protein is CASTLEAQQGEQYF.

This clonotype appeared a few times. This beta chain slipped into a library made for alpha chains as a stray read, so its size is not meaningful. CDR3 sequence (DNA): TGCGCCAGCAGCTCGGGCCCCCTGGGGGAGACCCAGTACTTC. This translates into CASSSGPLGETQYF. The chain joins TRBV10-1 to TRBJ2-5; D is undetermined. The CDR3 loop spans 14 amino acids. The V and J ends lost 6 bases and 5 bases respectively, with 16 bases between them. The germline V gene encodes CDR1 WNHNN and CDR2 SYGVQD (reference sequence).

This clonotype appeared a few times. A library made for alpha chains picked up this beta chain off target, so its size means little. This chain uses TRBV25-1 with TRBJ2-5; D unresolved. The V gene's germline CDR1 is MGHDK and CDR2 SYGVNS. This CDR3 contains 12 residues. Trimming stripped 3 bases from V and 5 bases from J, with 7 bases between. This CDR3 reads CASSDFGETQYF. For the CDR3, the DNA is TGTGCCAGCAGTGATTTTGGTGAGACCCAGTACTTC.

Judged by abundance, this clonotype is large. This beta chain appears as a stray read in a library generated for alpha chains; its size is not informative. The gene calls are TRBV4-1 and TRBJ2-7, with D perhaps TRBD2 (6 bases). V lost 9 bases to trimming and J lost 1 base, with 22 bases between them. In germline, CDR1 is MGHRA, CDR2 YSYEKL. The CDR3 runs 16 residues. In nucleotides, the CDR3 is TGCGCCAGGACGAACGGAGGGGAGACCTTTTCCTACGAGCAGTACTTC. The encoded protein is CARTNGGETFSYEQYF.

This clonotype was recorded a few times. This beta chain came through as a stray read in a library set up for alpha chains, and its size says little. V and J are TRBV6-5 and TRBJ1-4; no firm D call. In germline, CDR1 is MNHEY, CDR2 SVGAGI. This CDR3 region has 13 residues. Trimming took off 5 bases at V and 9 bases at J, with 13 bases between the two ends. This CDR3 reads CASSTALVKKLFF. The CDR3 region has the DNA TGTGCCAGCAGTACAGCGCTTGTTAAAAAACTGTTTTTT.

A word on this clonotype: The library was designed around alpha chains, so this beta chain is a stray read whose abundance carries little weight. The chain recombines TRBV6-2 or TRBV6-3 with TRBJ2-5, with a tentative D call TRBD1 (5 bases). CDR3 length equals 12 residues. Germline loops: CDR1 MNHEY, CDR2 SVGEGT. V was pared by 10 bases and J by 3 bases, with 12 bases between. DNA of the CDR3: TGTGCCACCTCAGGACATGAAGAGACCCAGTACTTC. Translation gives CATSGHEETQYF.

In its sample, this clonotype ranks as large. This beta chain is off target for a library built for alpha chains, so its abundance means little. The chain carries TRBV30 and TRBJ2-6, with 8 bases aligning to TRBD1. The CDR3 runs 15 residues. In germline, CDR1 is GTSNPN, CDR2 SVGIG (reference sequence). The junction had 4 bases not matched to a gene; V was cut back by 3 bases and J by 3 bases. CDR3 bases: TGTGCCTGGAGCCAGGGGGCGGATGGGGCCAACGTCCTGACTTTC. Amino acids: CAWSQGADGANVLTF.

Concerning this clonotype itself: This beta chain is a stray sequence in a library constructed for alpha chains; its clone size is not meaningful. This sequence joins TRBV4-3 and TRBJ1-2; D is possibly TRBD1 (5 bases). The V gene lost 4 bases and the J gene lost 4 bases, with 19 bases spanning the gap. From germline, CDR1 is LGHNA and CDR2 YSLEER. The CDR3 has 16 residues. CDR3 sequence reads: CASSPLSNAGFYGYTF. The CDR3 DNA reads TGCGCCAGCAGCCCCCTATCTAATGCAGGGTTCTATGGCTACACCTTC.

This clonotype is deemed large (0.1 to 1%). This beta chain was picked up by a library intended for alpha chains and is off target, so its count carries little meaning. J is TRBJ1-2 and V is TRBV29-1, with D maybe TRBD1 (5 bases). The CDR3 loop spans 13 amino acids. Germline assignment: CDR1 SQVTM and CDR2 ANQGSEA. V was pared by 4 bases and J by 7 bases, with 16 bases between. CDR3 protein: CSVVREYGGGYTF. For the CDR3, the DNA is TGCAGCGTTGTCAGGGAGTACGGTGGTGGCTACACCTTC. Variable domain in full (rest from reference TRBV29-1 and TRBJ1-2): SAVISQKPSRDICQRGTSLTIQCQVDSQVTMMFWYRQQPGQSLTLIATANQGSEATYESGFVIDKFPISRPNLTFSTLTVSNMSPEDSSIYLCSVVREYGGGYTFGSGTRLTVV.

This clonotype is labeled as large. Because this beta chain is a stray read in a library intended to capture alpha chains, its abundance should not be given much weight. This chain joins TRBV4-1 and TRBJ2-6, with D perhaps TRBD1 (6 bases). The V end lost 4 bases, the J end lost 0 bases, and 13 bases lay between the germline ends. This CDR3 contains 17 residues. Looked up from germline, CDR1 is MGHRA and CDR2 is YSYEKL. CDR3 sequence: CASSLRGDYSGANVLTF. CDR3 DNA: TGCGCCAGCAGCCTCAGGGGCGACTACTCTGGGGCCAACGTCCTGACTTTC.

This clonotype is classed as large. Since it is a stray read in a library aimed at alpha chains, this beta chain has a size that is not meaningful. The rearrangement links TRBV13 to TRBJ2-4; TRBD1 is a possible D gene (6 bases). This CDR3 comprises 14 residues. Trimming cost V 3 bases and J 7 bases, with 13 bases left between them. The germline V gene encodes CDR1 PRHDT and CDR2 FYEKMQ (reference sequence). The DNA of the CDR3 is TGTGCCAGCAGCTTTAGTGACAGGCGGAACATTCAGTACTTC. Residues: CASSFSDRRNIQYF.

This clonotype is classed as large (0.1 to 1%). This beta chain turned up in a library designed for alpha chains; as an off-target read, its abundance says little. The V call is TRBV7-8, the J call TRBJ2-1, with 8 bases lining up with TRBD1. Germline V gene lookup returns CDR1 SGHVS and CDR2 FQNEAQ. The CDR3 sequence is 14 residues long. Trimming removed 5 bases from V and 5 bases from J; junction bases left unmatched: 5. The CDR3 nucleotides are TGTGCCAGCAGCCTCCGGACAGGGAACAATGAGCAGTTCTTC. It translates to CASSLRTGNNEQFF.

Judged by abundance, this clonotype is large. With the library built for alpha chains, this beta chain is off target and its frequency is not meaningful. This sequence joins TRBV15 and TRBJ2-1; 7 bases fit TRBD2. Trimming at V came to 1 base and at J to 7 bases, leaving 4 bases not matched to a gene. Germline V gene data show CDR1 as LNHNV and CDR2 as YYDKDF (reference sequence). This CDR3 has 14 residues. CDR3 in DNA: TGTGCCACCAGCAGAGGCGAAGCGGGGAATGAGCAGTTCTTC. Amino acids: CATSRGEAGNEQFF.

The table lists this clonotype with a few counts. With the library built for alpha chains, this beta chain is off target and its frequency is not meaningful. This sequence joins TRBV28 and TRBJ2-2; 8 bases match TRBD2. V shed 7 bases, J shed 0 bases, and the junction held 4 bases outside the gene matches. The CDR3 spans 15 residues. CDR1 and CDR2 from the germline V gene are MDHEN and SYDVKM. The DNA of the CDR3 is TGTGCCAGCACCCCGGGAGGGACGAACACCGGGGAGCTGTTTTTT. Its translation: CASTPGGTNTGELFF.

This clonotype was seen more than once but under ten times. The size of this beta chain means little, since it is a stray read in a library made for alpha chains. The CDR3 protein is CASSLGAGYEQYF. The CDR3 DNA is TGTGCCAGCAGCTTGGGGGCAGGTTACGAGCAGTACTTC. The V call is TRBV5-6, the J call TRBJ2-7; D unclear. The CDR3 contains 13 residues. The germline V gene encodes CDR1 SGHDT and CDR2 YYEEEE. The ends were cut back, 0 bases at V and 4 bases at J, with 8 bases in the middle.

To note about this clonotype: The size of this beta chain means little, since it is a stray read in a library made for alpha chains. V usage is TRBV28 and J usage is TRBJ2-5, with no clear D. The CDR3 runs 15 residues. V shed 3 bases and J shed 4 bases, with 15 bases lying between them. Germline V lookup: CDR1 MDHEN, CDR2 SYDVKM. CDR3 amino acids: CASSFLELGRETQYF. In nucleotides, the CDR3 is TGTGCCAGCAGTTTTTTGGAGTTAGGTAGAGAGACCCAGTACTTC.

As for this clonotype: Because the library targeted alpha chains, this beta chain is an off-target read whose size means little. The chain joins TRBV28 to TRBJ2-4; a possible D gene is TRBD1 (6 bases). V lost 4 bases and J 6 bases, leaving 13 bases between the germline ends. The CDR3 runs 14 residues. Germline-derived CDR1 and CDR2 are MDHEN and SYDVKM. CDR3 region: CASSYRDRGNIQYF. CDR3 in DNA: TGTGCCAGCAGTTACAGGGATAGGGGAAACATTCAGTACTTC. The full variable domain, completed using reference TRBV28 and TRBJ2-4, is DVKVTQSSRYLVKRTGEKVFLECVQDMDHENMFWYRQDPGLGLRLIYFSYDVKMKEKGDIPEGYSVSREKKERFSLILESASTNQTSMYLCASSYRDRGNIQYFGAGTRLSVL.

In its sample, this clonotype is large. Because this beta chain is a stray read in a library intended to capture alpha chains, its abundance should not be given much weight. The V call is TRBV10-2, the J call TRBJ2-1; no definite D call. Trimming left V 10 bases short and J 4 bases short, with 14 bases between. The germline V gene encodes CDR1 WSHSY and CDR2 SAAADI. This CDR3 has 13 amino acids. CDR3 DNA sequence: TGCGCCACGCGAACAACACGGTACAATGAGCAGTTCTTC. This codes for CATRTTRYNEQFF.